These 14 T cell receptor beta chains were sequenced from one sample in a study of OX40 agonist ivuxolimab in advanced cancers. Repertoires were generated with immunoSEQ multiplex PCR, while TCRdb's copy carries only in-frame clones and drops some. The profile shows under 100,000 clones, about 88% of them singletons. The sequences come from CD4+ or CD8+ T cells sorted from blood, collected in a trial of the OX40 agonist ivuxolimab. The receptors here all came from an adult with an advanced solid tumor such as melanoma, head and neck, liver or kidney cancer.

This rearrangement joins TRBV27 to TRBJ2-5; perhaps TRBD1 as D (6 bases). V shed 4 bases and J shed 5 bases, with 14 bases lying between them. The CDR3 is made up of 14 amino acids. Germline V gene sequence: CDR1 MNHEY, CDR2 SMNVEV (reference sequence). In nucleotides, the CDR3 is TGTGCCAGCAGTTCACCCGGACAGCTGGAGACCCAGTACTTC. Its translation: CASSSPGQLETQYF.

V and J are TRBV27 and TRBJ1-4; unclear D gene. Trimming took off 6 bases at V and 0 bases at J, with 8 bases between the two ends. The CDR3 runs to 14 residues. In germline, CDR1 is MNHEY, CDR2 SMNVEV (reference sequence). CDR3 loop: CASSSGATNEKLFF. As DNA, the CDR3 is TGTGCCAGCAGCTCAGGAGCAACTAATGAAAAACTGTTTTTT.

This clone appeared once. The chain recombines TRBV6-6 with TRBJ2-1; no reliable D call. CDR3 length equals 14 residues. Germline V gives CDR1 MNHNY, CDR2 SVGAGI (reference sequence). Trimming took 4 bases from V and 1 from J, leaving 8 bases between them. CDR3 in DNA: TGTGCCAGCAGTTGGGCCGGATCCTACAATGAGCAGTTCTTC. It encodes CASSWAGSYNEQFF.

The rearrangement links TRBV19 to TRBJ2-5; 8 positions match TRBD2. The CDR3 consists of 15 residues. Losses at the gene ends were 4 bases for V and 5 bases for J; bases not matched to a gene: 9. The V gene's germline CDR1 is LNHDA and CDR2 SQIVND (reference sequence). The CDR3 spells CASSRISGSGETQYF. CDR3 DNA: TGTGCCAGTAGTAGAATAAGCGGGAGCGGGGAGACCCAGTACTTC.

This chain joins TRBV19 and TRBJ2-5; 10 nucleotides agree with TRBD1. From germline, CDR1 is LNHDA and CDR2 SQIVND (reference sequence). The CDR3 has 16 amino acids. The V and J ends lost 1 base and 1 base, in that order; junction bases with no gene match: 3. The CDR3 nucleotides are TGTGCCAGTAGTATAGTAGGGACAGGGGCCCAAGAGACCCAGTACTTC. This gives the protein CASSIVGTGAQETQYF.

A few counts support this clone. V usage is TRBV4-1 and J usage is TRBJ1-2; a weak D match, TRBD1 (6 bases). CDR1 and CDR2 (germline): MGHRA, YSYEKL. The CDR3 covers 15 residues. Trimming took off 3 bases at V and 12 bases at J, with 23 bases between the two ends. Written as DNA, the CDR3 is TGCGCCAGCAGCCACCTAGGACGACGGGACACTTTTAACACCTTC. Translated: CASSHLGRRDTFNTF.

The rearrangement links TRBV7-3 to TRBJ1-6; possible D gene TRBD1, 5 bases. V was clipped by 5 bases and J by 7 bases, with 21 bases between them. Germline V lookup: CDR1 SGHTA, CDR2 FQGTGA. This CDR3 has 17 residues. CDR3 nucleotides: TGTGCCAGCAGCCGACTGGGCGGGGACGGGGCGAATTCACCCCTCCACTTT. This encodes CASSRLGGDGANSPLHF. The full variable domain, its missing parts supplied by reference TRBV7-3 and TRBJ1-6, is GAGVSQTPSNKVTEKGKYVELRCDPISGHTALYWYRQSLGQGPEFLIYFQGTGAADDSGLPNDRFFAVRPEGSVSTLKIQRTERGDSAVYLCASSRLGGDGANSPLHFGNGTRLTVT.

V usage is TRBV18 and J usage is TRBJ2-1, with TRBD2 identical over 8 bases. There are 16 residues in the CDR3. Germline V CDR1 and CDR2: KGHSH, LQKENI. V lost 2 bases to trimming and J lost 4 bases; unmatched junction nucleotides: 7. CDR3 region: CASSPFATSEYNEQFF. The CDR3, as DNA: TGTGCCAGCTCACCATTTGCGACTAGCGAGTACAATGAGCAGTTCTTC.

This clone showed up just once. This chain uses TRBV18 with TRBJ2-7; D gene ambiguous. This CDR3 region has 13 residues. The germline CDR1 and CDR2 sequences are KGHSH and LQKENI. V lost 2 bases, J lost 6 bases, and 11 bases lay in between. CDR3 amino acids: CASSPLSGSEQYF. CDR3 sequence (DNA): TGTGCCAGCTCACCATTATCCGGGTCCGAGCAGTACTTC.

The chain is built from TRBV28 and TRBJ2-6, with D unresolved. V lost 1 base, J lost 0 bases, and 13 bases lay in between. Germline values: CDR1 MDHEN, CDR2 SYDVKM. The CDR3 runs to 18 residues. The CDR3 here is CASSLYVQIPSGANVLTF. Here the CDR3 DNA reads TGTGCCAGCAGTTTATATGTACAGATCCCCTCTGGGGCCAACGTCCTGACTTTC.

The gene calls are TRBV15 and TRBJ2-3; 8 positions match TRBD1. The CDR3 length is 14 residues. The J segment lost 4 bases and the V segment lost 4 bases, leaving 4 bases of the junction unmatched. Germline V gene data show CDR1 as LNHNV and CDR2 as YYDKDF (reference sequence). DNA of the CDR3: TGTGCCACCAGCACTGGACAGGGCGCAGATACGCAGTATTTT. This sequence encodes CATSTGQGADTQYF.

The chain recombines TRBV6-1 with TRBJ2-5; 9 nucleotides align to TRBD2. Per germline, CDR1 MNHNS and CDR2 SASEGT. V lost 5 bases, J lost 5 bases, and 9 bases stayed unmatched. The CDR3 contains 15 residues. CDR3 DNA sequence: TGTGCCAGCAGTCCCGGGACTAGCTCTCTGGAGACCCAGTACTTC. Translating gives CASSPGTSSLETQYF.

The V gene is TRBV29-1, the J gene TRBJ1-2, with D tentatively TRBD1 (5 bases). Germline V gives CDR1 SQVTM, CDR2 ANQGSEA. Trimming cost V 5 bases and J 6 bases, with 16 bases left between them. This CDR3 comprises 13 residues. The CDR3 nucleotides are TGCAGCGTTTCTCAGGGACGAACTAATGGCTACACCTTC. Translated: CSVSQGRTNGYTF.

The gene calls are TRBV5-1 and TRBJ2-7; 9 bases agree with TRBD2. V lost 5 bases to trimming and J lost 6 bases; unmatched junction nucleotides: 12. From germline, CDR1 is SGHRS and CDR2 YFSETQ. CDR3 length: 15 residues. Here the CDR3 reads CASSPHAGGPVEQYF. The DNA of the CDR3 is TGCGCCAGCAGTCCCCATGCGGGAGGGCCTGTCGAGCAGTACTTC.